The 13 T cell receptor beta chains reported below all come from one sample, sequenced in a study of cytomegalovirus exposure and HLA in healthy donors. Both 60 Vbeta primers and 13 Jbeta primers went into the PCR. Produced via immunoSEQ multiplex PCR; TCRdb's table is partial and in-frame only. The sample has around 160,000 clones, around 78% seen once; the top ten hold about 1%. The sample comprised PBMCs. These receptors were taken from a woman in her forties in good health and CMV-seronegative.

The CDR3 bases are TGTGCCAGCAGCTCCCTGACTAGCTTTTCCTACGAGCAGTACTTC. It yields the protein CASSSLTSFSYEQYF. The V call is TRBV7-8, the J call TRBJ2-7; 7 bases are shared with TRBD2. Germline V gene sequence: CDR1 SGHVS, CDR2 FQNEAQ. J was trimmed by 1 base and V by 4 bases; bases with no gene match: 7. The CDR3 sequence is 15 residues long.

This rearrangement joins TRBV27 to TRBJ1-1, with unresolved D. This CDR3 region has 12 residues. Germline lookup yields CDR1 MNHEY and CDR2 SMNVEV (reference sequence). V lost 8 bases and J 9 bases, leaving 16 bases between the germline ends. CDR3 DNA: TGTGCCAGCCACCGAGAGAGGGATAAAGCTTTCTTT. Translating it yields CASHRERDKAFF.

The CDR3 reads CAISEGRVGLGYTF. The CDR3 region has the DNA TGTGCCATCAGTGAGGGCAGGGTGGGCCTTGGCTACACCTTC. This chain links TRBV10-3 with TRBJ1-2; possible D gene TRBD1, 5 bases. Germline CDR1 and CDR2: ENHRY and SYGVKD. V lost 2 bases, J lost 7 bases, and 14 bases lay in between. The CDR3 loop spans 14 amino acids.

This clone has more than one count but fewer than ten. J is TRBJ1-3 and V is TRBV9; the D gene is possibly TRBD1 (6 bases). The CDR3 consists of 13 residues. Trimming cost V 7 bases and J 4 bases, with 12 bases left between them. Germline V gives CDR1 SGDLS, CDR2 YYNGEE. DNA of the CDR3: TGTGCCAGCGGCACAGGGTTCGGAAACACCATATATTTT. Its protein product is CASGTGFGNTIYF.

V usage is TRBV27 and J usage is TRBJ2-1; TRBD2 aligns across 7 bases. Germline V lookup: CDR1 MNHEY, CDR2 SMNVEV (reference sequence). J was trimmed by 5 bases and V by 2 bases; bases with no gene match: 6. This CDR3 comprises 15 residues. The CDR3, as DNA: TGTGCCAGCAGTTTAGCGGGAGTGACTAACAATGAGCAGTTCTTC. It codes for CASSLAGVTNNEQFF.

The CDR3 DNA is TGTGCCAGCAGTTTAAGTCCCAGCTCCTACGAGCAGTACTTC. Protein sequence: CASSLSPSSYEQYF. The rearrangement links TRBV28 to TRBJ2-7; D unresolved. The V end lost 2 bases, the J end lost 0 bases, and 8 bases lay between the germline ends. Germline lookup yields CDR1 MDHEN and CDR2 SYDVKM. The CDR3 has 14 residues. Complete variable domain (other parts from reference TRBV28 and TRBJ2-7): DVKVTQSSRYLVKRTGEKVFLECVQDMDHENMFWYRQDPGLGLRLIYFSYDVKMKEKGDIPEGYSVSREKKERFSLILESASTNQTSMYLCASSLSPSSYEQYFGPGTRLTVT.

This chain connects TRBV5-1 to TRBJ2-7, with TRBD1 matching over 8 bases. CDR3 length equals 14 residues. Germline CDR1 and CDR2: SGHRS and YFSETQ. The trim removed 4 bases at V and 2 bases at J, leaving 5 bases unmatched. CDR3 nucleotides: TGCGCCAGCAGCCAGGGACAGGCTACCTACGAGCAGTACTTC. This encodes CASSQGQATYEQYF. Supplemented by reference TRBV5-1 and TRBJ2-7, the full variable domain reads KAGVTQTPRYLIKTRGQQVTLSCSPISGHRSVSWYQQTPGQGLQFLFEYFSETQRNKGNFPGRFSGRQFSNSRSEMNVSTLELGDSALYLCASSQGQATYEQYFGPGTRLTVT.

This sequence joins TRBV30 and TRBJ2-1; 7 bases fit TRBD2. With 1 base clipped from V and 4 bases from J, the junction kept 4 bases outside the gene matches. Germline V gene data show CDR1 as GTSNPN and CDR2 as SVGIG (reference sequence). The CDR3 covers 14 residues. The CDR3 here is CAWSAAGVYNEQFF. The CDR3, as DNA: TGTGCCTGGAGTGCGGCGGGAGTATACAATGAGCAGTTCTTC.

This clone was detected only a few times. The genes are TRBV28 and TRBJ2-3, with TRBD1 matching 7 bases. CDR3 length equals 13 residues. Losses at the gene ends were 5 bases for V and 6 bases for J; bases not matched to a gene: 5. Per the germline V gene, CDR1 is MDHEN and CDR2 is SYDVKM. CDR3 nucleotide sequence: TGTGCCAGCAGTCGAACAGGGGACGATACGCAGTATTTT. As protein: CASSRTGDDTQYF.

The genes are TRBV19 and TRBJ2-7, with 8 bases identical to TRBD1. The CDR3 is 16 residues long. V shed 5 bases and J 2 bases; nucleotides not matched to a gene: 11. Germline loops: CDR1 LNHDA, CDR2 SQIVND (reference sequence). As DNA, the CDR3 is TGTGCCAGTAGTGAACGACAGGGGAGTATCGCCTACGAGCAGTACTTC. Translation gives CASSERQGSIAYEQYF.

There are a few counts of this clone. Other DNA sequences within the sample encode an identical CDR3. V gene TRBV4-2 combines with J gene TRBJ2-7; 8 bases fit TRBD2. This CDR3 spans 17 amino acids. Germline V gives CDR1 LGHNA, CDR2 YNFKEQ. V was clipped by 0 bases and J by 0 bases; unmatched bases: 7. CDR3 DNA: TGTGCCAGCAGCCAAGAGGTTCTAGCGGGTCGCTCCTACGAGCAGTACTTC. It is translated as CASSQEVLAGRSYEQYF.

Only a few counts were recorded for this clone. The rearrangement joins TRBV2 to TRBJ1-3; 7 bases match TRBD1. Germline V gives CDR1 SNHLY, CDR2 FYNNEI. The CDR3 sequence is 14 residues long. V lost 6 bases and J lost 4; bases outside the gene matches: 6. The DNA of the CDR3 is TGTGCCAGCAGGGCGACAGGGCTCGGAAACACCATATATTTT. It encodes CASRATGLGNTIYF.

V usage is TRBV5-1 and J usage is TRBJ2-2; TRBD1 is a possible D gene (6 bases). This CDR3 spans 16 amino acids. In germline, CDR1 is SGHRS, CDR2 YFSETQ. V gave up 5 bases and J gave up 0 bases, with 14 bases separating them. The CDR3 coding sequence is TGCGCCAGCAGTCTGAACAGGGCGCCGAACACCGGGGAGCTGTTTTTT. As protein: CASSLNRAPNTGELFF.